The 13 T cell receptor beta chains presented below share a single source sample, sequenced in a study of T cell responses to AZD1222 COVID-19 vaccine. Assay: immunoSEQ multiplex PCR; the TCRdb copy retains only in-frame clones and omits some. The sample has about 140,000 clones, about nine tenths seen once. The sample consisted of peripheral blood, taken on day 0 of AZD1222 vaccination. These receptors were obtained from an adult in good health.

In its sample, this clone was seen once. The chain uses TRBV30 and TRBJ1-1; D is perhaps TRBD1 (5 bases). Germline V gene data show CDR1 as GTSNPN and CDR2 as SVGIG (reference sequence). This CDR3 comprises 13 residues. V was cut by 2 bases and J by 1 base, with 8 bases left in between. CDR3 coding DNA: TGTGCCTGGAGTCAGGGCGCGAACACTGAAGCTTTCTTT. It codes for CAWSQGANTEAFF.

V is TRBV5-1 and J is TRBJ1-3; D call uncertain. Germline CDR1 is SGHRS and CDR2 is YFSETQ. The CDR3 is 15 amino acids. V was pared by 6 bases and J by 4 bases, with 17 bases between. CDR3 nucleotides: TGCGCCAGCAAAAACCTACAAGCACTGGGAAACACCATATATTTT. It codes for CASKNLQALGNTIYF. The variable domain in full, completed from reference TRBV5-1 and TRBJ1-3, reads KAGVTQTPRYLIKTRGQQVTLSCSPISGHRSVSWYQQTPGQGLQFLFEYFSETQRNKGNFPGRFSGRQFSNSRSEMNVSTLELGDSALYLCASKNLQALGNTIYFGEGSWLTVV.

The V gene is TRBV7-8, the J gene TRBJ2-5; 9 bases match TRBD1. The germline gives CDR1 SGHVS, CDR2 FQNEAQ. The trim removed 5 bases at V and 5 bases at J, leaving 12 bases unmatched. The CDR3 is made up of 16 amino acids. The CDR3 bases are TGTGCCAGCAGCCGACTGGTGGACAGGGGAGGGGAGACCCAGTACTTC. Its protein is CASSRLVDRGGETQYF.

V usage is TRBV28 and J usage is TRBJ2-1, with 10 bases that match TRBD2. Trimming took 6 bases from V and 9 from J; bases not matched to a gene: 23. The length of the CDR3 is 19 residues. Germline V lookup: CDR1 MDHEN, CDR2 SYDVKM. The CDR3 DNA is TGTGCCAGCAGCCATACAGGGGGGGAACTAGCGGGACCGCGGGGTGAGCAGTTCTTC. The encoded protein is CASSHTGGELAGPRGEQFF.

In this sample, this clone turned up a few times. The chain is built from TRBV7-9 and TRBJ2-2; 8 nucleotides align to TRBD2. Germline CDR1 is SEHNR and CDR2 is FQNEAQ (reference sequence). With 2 bases clipped from V and 8 bases from J, the junction kept 10 bases outside the gene matches. There are 16 residues in the CDR3. CDR3 coding DNA: TGTGCCAGCAGCTTAATGGCGGGGGGCCCCACAGGGGAGCTGTTTTTT. It translates to CASSLMAGGPTGELFF.

CDR3 loop: CASSLAWGQPQHF. Written as DNA, the CDR3 is TGTGCCAGCAGCTTGGCCTGGGGCCAGCCCCAGCATTTT. The rearrangement joins TRBV5-5 to TRBJ1-5, with D possibly being TRBD1 (5 bases). Looked up from germline, CDR1 is SGHKS and CDR2 is YYEKEE (reference sequence). CDR3 length: 13 residues. Deletions cut 0 bases from V and 7 bases from J, with 8 bases between.

This rearrangement joins TRBV18 to TRBJ2-1; D is perhaps TRBD1 (7 bases). V dropped 8 bases and J dropped 9 bases, with 23 bases sitting between them. CDR3 length: 15 amino acids. Germline lookup yields CDR1 KGHSH and CDR2 LQKENI. The CDR3: CASGTVGGPPSEQFF. Written as DNA, the CDR3 is TGTGCCAGCGGGACAGTCGGGGGCCCCCCCAGTGAGCAGTTCTTC.

V and J are TRBV6-1 and TRBJ2-5; D may correspond to TRBD1 or TRBD2 (6 bases each). CDR1 MNHNS and CDR2 SASEGT come from the germline V gene. This CDR3 contains 18 residues. Trimming left V 3 bases short and J 3 bases short, with 23 bases between. CDR3: CASSEGAHGAGVKETQYF. The CDR3 nucleotides read TGTGCCAGCAGTGAGGGGGCCCACGGAGCGGGCGTGAAAGAGACCCAGTACTTC.

J is TRBJ2-5 and V is TRBV27; the D is unclear. Germline V gives CDR1 MNHEY, CDR2 SMNVEV (reference sequence). V was shortened by 6 bases and J by 8 bases, with 22 bases between the two germline ends. The length of the CDR3 is 15 residues. CDR3 residues: CASSPPLGTTATQYF. CDR3 DNA: TGTGCCAGCAGCCCCCCCCTCGGTACAACAGCTACCCAGTACTTC.

The chain is built from TRBV11-2 and TRBJ1-2; tentative D call: TRBD1 (6 bases). The germline gives CDR1 SGHAT, CDR2 FQNNGV. The CDR3 has 15 residues. Trimming shortened V by 0 bases and J by 6 bases, and 14 bases separated the two germline ends. CDR3: CASSLERTAWDGYTF. In DNA form, the CDR3 reads TGTGCCAGCAGCTTAGAGCGGACAGCCTGGGATGGCTACACCTTC. Based on the CDR3 plus reference TRBV11-2 and TRBJ1-2, the full variable domain is EAGVAQSPRYKIIEKRQSVAFWCNPISGHATLYWYQQILGQGPKLLIQFQNNGVVDDSQLPKDRFSAERLKGVDSTLKIQPAKLEDSAVYLCASSLERTAWDGYTFGSGTRLTVV.

This chain uses TRBV6-5 with TRBJ2-1, with D maybe TRBD1 (6 bases). The CDR3 runs to 14 residues. The germline CDR1 and CDR2 sequences are MNHEY and SVGAGI. The V and J ends lost 7 bases and 9 bases respectively, with 19 bases between them. CDR3 protein: CASTPGVPAVEQFF. DNA for the CDR3: TGTGCCAGCACCCCAGGGGTCCCGGCGGTTGAGCAGTTCTTC.

J is TRBJ1-1 and V is TRBV25-1; no firm D call. CDR1 MGHDK and CDR2 SYGVNS come from the germline V gene. Trimming took 4 bases from V and 4 from J, leaving 1 base between them. The CDR3 runs to 10 residues. Written as DNA, the CDR3 is TGTGCCAGCAGTGGCACTGAAGCTTTCTTT. This gives the protein CASSGTEAFF.

The rearrangement joins TRBV6-5 to TRBJ2-3; 12 bases match TRBD1. Per the germline V gene, CDR1 is MNHEY and CDR2 is SVGAGI. V lost 8 bases to trimming and J lost 4 bases; unmatched junction nucleotides: 7. This CDR3 spans 15 amino acids. The chain's CDR3 is CASHPGTGGADTQYF. The CDR3 DNA reads as TGTGCCAGCCACCCGGGGACAGGGGGCGCAGATACGCAGTATTTT.